This T cell receptor (beta chain) originates from a study of blood T cell repertoires in COVID-19. Seattle's enrolled individuals joined amid active infection and were then monitored longitudinally. V was clipped by 5 bases and J by 5 bases, with 16 bases between them. The CDR3 loop spans 15 amino acids. Per the germline V gene, CDR1 is MNHEY and CDR2 is SMNVEV (reference sequence). The method was immunoSEQ multiplex PCR; TCRdb's version includes in-frame clones alone and lacks a portion of them. Counted here are approximately 33,000 clones, approximately 85% occurring once; the ten biggest clones make up around 8%.

V gene TRBV27 combines with J gene TRBJ2-1; TRBD1 might be the D (6 bases). This clonotype was obtained from a man in his 60s with COVID-19, enrolled during active disease. Sequencing input: peripheral blood. CDR3 coding DNA: TGTGCCAGCAGTACGCTAAGGACAGCGGACAATGAGCAGTTCTTC. Translation gives CASSTLRTADNEQFF.